Following are 8 T cell receptor beta chains from one sample sequenced in a study of technical replicates of blood from a handful of donors. Here immunoSEQ multiplex PCR was the method, and the copy in TCRdb shows in-frame clones only, minus some. The sample has 70,000 to 80,000 clones; 92% are singletons. Sequencing input: T cells isolated from PBMCs. The receptors originated from a human donor in good health.

The chain couples TRBV7-9 to TRBJ2-1; 12 bases are a match to TRBD2. CDR3 size: 16 residues. V lost 2 bases, J lost 9 bases, and 8 bases stayed unmatched. The germline V gene has CDR1 SEHNR and CDR2 FQNEAQ (reference sequence). CDR3 coding DNA: TGTGCCAGCAGCTTATTCCTAGCGGGAGGGTCAGGTGAGCAGTTCTTC. It is translated as CASSLFLAGGSGEQFF.

V gene TRBV11-2 combines with J gene TRBJ2-7, with D possibly being TRBD2 (6 bases). CDR3 length equals 15 residues. Germline V lookup: CDR1 SGHAT, CDR2 FQNNGV. V lost 0 bases to trimming and J lost 0 bases, with 9 bases between them. The DNA of the CDR3 is TGTGCCAGCAGCTTAGAACCCGGGAGCTCCTACGAGCAGTACTTC. The encoded protein is CASSLEPGSSYEQYF. The whole variable domain, remainder taken from reference TRBV11-2 and TRBJ2-7, is EAGVAQSPRYKIIEKRQSVAFWCNPISGHATLYWYQQILGQGPKLLIQFQNNGVVDDSQLPKDRFSAERLKGVDSTLKIQPAKLEDSAVYLCASSLEPGSSYEQYFGPGTRLTVT.

This clone came up once. The J gene is TRBJ2-7, the V gene TRBV7-2; D is uncertain. The V gene lost 2 bases and the J gene lost 0 bases, with 11 bases spanning the gap. The CDR3 spans 15 residues. CDR1 and CDR2 (germline): SGHTA, FQGNSA. The DNA for the CDR3 is TGTGCCAGCAGCTTAATAGGAGAAAGCTCCTACGAGCAGTACTTC. Its translation: CASSLIGESSYEQYF. Together with reference TRBV7-2 and TRBJ2-7, the CDR3 gives the full variable domain: GAGVSQSPSNKVTEKGKDVELRCDPISGHTALYWYRQSLGQGLEFLIYFQGNSAPDKSGLPSDRFSAERTGGSVSTLTIQRTQQEDSAVYLCASSLIGESSYEQYFGPGTRLTVT.

This clone appeared once. The chain links TRBV27 to TRBJ2-7, with 9 bases identical to TRBD1. V shed 8 bases and J 7 bases; nucleotides not matched to a gene: 9. The CDR3 is made up of 13 amino acids. Germline V gene sequence: CDR1 MNHEY, CDR2 SMNVEV (reference sequence). CDR3 coding DNA: TGTGCCAGCCTTGGGACAGGGACGGGGGAGCAGTACTTC. Amino acid sequence: CASLGTGTGEQYF.

The chain uses TRBV27 and TRBJ1-3; D possibly corresponds to TRBD1 (5 bases). V lost 5 bases and J lost 2, with 13 bases in between. This CDR3 contains 15 residues. Per germline, CDR1 MNHEY and CDR2 SMNVEV (reference sequence). This chain's CDR3 is CASSPTGPPGNTIYF. CDR3 in DNA: TGTGCCAGCAGTCCTACAGGACCCCCTGGAAACACCATATATTTT.

The CDR3 loop reads CASSTTEEKLFF. The CDR3 nucleotides are TGTGCCAGCAGCACAACGGAGGAAAAACTGTTTTTT. The rearrangement links TRBV6-5 to TRBJ1-4; no definite D call. CDR1 is MNHEY and CDR2 is SVGAGI in the germline V gene. Between the trimmed V and J ends, which lost 6 bases and 8 bases, there was a span of 10 bases. This CDR3 is 12 amino acids long.

J is TRBJ1-2 and V is TRBV5-1; no reliable D call. V dropped 5 bases and J dropped 6 bases, with 14 bases sitting between them. Germline values: CDR1 SGHRS, CDR2 YFSETQ. CDR3 length: 13 amino acids. CDR3 sequence reads: CASSTFGLDGYTF. The CDR3 region has the DNA TGCGCCAGCAGTACATTTGGCCTTGATGGCTACACCTTC.

The chain uses TRBV7-9 and TRBJ2-1, with a possible D match to TRBD1 (6 bases). The CDR3 consists of 12 residues. The ends were cut back, 5 bases at V and 8 bases at J, with 10 bases in the middle. The germline V gene has CDR1 SEHNR and CDR2 FQNEAQ (reference sequence). The CDR3 DNA sequence: TGTGCCAGCAGCCCGACAGGTTATGAGCAGTTCTTC. Protein: CASSPTGYEQFF.